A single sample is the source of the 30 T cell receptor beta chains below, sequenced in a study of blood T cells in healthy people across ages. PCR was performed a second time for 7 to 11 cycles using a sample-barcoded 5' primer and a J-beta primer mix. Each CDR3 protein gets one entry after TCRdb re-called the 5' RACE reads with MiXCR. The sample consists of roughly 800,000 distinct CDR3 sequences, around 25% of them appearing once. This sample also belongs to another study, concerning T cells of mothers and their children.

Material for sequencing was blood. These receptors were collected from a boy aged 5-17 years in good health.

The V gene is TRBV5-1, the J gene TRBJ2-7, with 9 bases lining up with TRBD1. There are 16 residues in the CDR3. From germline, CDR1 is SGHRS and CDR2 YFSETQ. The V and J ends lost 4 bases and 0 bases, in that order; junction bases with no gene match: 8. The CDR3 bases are TGCGCCAGCAGCCCGGCCCGGGACAGGGCCTCCTACGAGCAGTACTTC. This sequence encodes CASSPARDRASYEQYF.

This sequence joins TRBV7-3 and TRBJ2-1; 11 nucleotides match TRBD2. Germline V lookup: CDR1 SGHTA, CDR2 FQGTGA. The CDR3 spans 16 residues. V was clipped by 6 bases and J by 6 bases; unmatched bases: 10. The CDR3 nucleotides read TGTGCCAGCAGTCCCAACCCGGGACTAGCGGTCAATGAGCAGTTCTTC. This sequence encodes CASSPNPGLAVNEQFF. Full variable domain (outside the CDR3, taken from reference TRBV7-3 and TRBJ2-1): GAGVSQTPSNKVTEKGKYVELRCDPISGHTALYWYRQSLGQGPEFLIYFQGTGAADDSGLPNDRFFAVRPEGSVSTLKIQRTERGDSAVYLCASSPNPGLAVNEQFFGPGTRLTVL.

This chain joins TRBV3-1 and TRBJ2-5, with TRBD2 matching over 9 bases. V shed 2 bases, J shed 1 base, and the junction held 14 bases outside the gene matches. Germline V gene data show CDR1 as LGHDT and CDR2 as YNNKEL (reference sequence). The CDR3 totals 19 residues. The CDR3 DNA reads TGTGCCAGCAGCCAACTACTACCGGGACTAGCTGCGGGCCAAGAGACCCAGTACTTC. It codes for CASSQLLPGLAAGQETQYF.

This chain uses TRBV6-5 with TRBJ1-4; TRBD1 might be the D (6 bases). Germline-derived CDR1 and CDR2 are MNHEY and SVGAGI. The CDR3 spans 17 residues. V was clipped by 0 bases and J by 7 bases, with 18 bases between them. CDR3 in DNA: TGTGCCAGCAGTTACTCAATAGGGGGGTCGGTGGGTGAAAAACTGTTTTTT. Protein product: CASSYSIGGSVGEKLFF.

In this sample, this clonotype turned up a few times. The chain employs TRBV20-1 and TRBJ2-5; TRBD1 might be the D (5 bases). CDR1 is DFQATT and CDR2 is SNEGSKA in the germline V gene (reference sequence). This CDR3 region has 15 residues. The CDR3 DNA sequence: TGCAGCGCACGGGCTTTGGGGCGGAGCCAAGAGACCCAGTACTTC. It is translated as CSARALGRSQETQYF.

CDR3 sequence reads: CSVWGIRPYNEQFF. CDR3 in DNA: TGCAGCGTGTGGGGGATACGGCCCTACAATGAGCAGTTCTTC. V usage is TRBV29-1 and J usage is TRBJ2-1, with D perhaps being TRBD1 or TRBD2 (5 bases each). Germline V gives CDR1 SQVTM, CDR2 ANQGSEA. The CDR3 contains 14 residues. V dropped 6 bases and J dropped 2 bases, with 14 bases sitting between them.

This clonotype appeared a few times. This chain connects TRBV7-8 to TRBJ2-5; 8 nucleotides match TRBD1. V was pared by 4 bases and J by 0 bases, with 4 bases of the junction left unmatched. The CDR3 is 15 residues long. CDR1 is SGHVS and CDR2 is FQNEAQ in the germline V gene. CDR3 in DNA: TGTGCCAGCAGCTCCAACAGGGGGAACCAAGAGACCCAGTACTTC. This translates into CASSSNRGNQETQYF.

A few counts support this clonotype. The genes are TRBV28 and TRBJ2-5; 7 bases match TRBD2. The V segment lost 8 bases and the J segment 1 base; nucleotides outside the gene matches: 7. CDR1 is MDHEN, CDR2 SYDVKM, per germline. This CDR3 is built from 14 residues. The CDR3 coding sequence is TGTGCCAGCGGGCGGGGGACTCGCCAAGAGACCCAGTACTTC. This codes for CASGRGTRQETQYF.

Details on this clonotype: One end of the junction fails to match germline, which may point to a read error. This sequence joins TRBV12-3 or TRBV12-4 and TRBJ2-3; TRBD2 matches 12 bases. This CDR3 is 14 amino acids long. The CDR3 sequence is CASSLRGLAGPSRF. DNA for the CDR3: TGTGCCAGCAGTTTGCGAGGACTAGCGGGACCCTCTCGATTT.

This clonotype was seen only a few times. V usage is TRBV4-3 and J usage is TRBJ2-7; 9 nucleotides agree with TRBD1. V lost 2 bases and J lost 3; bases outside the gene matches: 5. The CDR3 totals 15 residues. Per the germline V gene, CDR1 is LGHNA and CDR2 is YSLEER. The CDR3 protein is CASSQLTGGSYEQYF. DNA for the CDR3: TGCGCCAGCAGCCAATTGACAGGGGGTAGCTACGAGCAGTACTTC.

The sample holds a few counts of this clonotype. The CDR3 coding sequence is TGCAGCGTTGAACTAGCGGGAGGAGAGACCCAGTACTTC. Translated: CSVELAGGETQYF. The chain is built from TRBV29-1 and TRBJ2-1, with 11 bases that match TRBD2. The J call is uncertain, as TRBJ2-5 better fits the DNA end. Germline V CDR1 and CDR2: SQVTM, ANQGSEA. CDR3 length equals 13 residues.

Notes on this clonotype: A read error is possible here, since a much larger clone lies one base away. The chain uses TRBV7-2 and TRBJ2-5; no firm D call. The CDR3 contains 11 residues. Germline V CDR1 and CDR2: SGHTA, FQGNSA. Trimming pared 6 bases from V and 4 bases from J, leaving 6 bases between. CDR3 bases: TGTGCCAGCAGGTTAACAGAGACCCAGTACTTC. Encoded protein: CASRLTETQYF.

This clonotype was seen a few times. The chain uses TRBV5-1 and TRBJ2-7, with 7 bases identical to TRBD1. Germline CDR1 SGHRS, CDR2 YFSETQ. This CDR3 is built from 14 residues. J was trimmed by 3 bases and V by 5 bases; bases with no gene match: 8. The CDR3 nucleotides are TGCGCCAGCAGGACCGGGACAGTGAGCTACGAGCAGTACTTC. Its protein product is CASRTGTVSYEQYF.

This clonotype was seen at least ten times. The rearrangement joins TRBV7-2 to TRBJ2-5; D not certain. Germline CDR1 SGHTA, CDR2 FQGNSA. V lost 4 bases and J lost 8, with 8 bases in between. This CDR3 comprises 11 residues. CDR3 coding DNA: TGTGCCAGCAGCTCGTCCGGCACCCAGTACTTC. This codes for CASSSSGTQYF.

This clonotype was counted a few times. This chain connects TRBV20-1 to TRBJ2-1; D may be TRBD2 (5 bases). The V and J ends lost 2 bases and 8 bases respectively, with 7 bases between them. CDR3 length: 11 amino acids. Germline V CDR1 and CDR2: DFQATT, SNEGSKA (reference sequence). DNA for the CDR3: TGCAGTGCTAGATCCGGGGATGAGCAGTTCTTC. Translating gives CSARSGDEQFF.

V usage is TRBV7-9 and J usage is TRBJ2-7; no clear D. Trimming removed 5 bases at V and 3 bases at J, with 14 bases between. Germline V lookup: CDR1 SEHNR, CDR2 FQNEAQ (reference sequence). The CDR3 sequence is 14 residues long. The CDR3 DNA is TGTGCCAGCAGCGGCCGGCAGAATCGCTACGAGCAGTACTTC. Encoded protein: CASSGRQNRYEQYF.

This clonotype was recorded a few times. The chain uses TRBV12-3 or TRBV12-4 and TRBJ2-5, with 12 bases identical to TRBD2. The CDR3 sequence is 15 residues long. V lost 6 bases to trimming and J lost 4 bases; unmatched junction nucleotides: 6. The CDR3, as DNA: TGTGCCAGCAGCATACTAGCGGGAGGTCTAGAGACCCAGTACTTC. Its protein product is CASSILAGGLETQYF.

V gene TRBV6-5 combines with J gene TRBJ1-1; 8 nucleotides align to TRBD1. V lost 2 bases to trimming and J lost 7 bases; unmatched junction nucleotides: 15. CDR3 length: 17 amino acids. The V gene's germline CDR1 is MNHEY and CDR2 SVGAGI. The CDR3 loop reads CASSYQGTPDRVIEAFF. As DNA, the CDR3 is TGTGCCAGCAGTTACCAGGGAACGCCGGACAGGGTCATTGAAGCTTTCTTT.

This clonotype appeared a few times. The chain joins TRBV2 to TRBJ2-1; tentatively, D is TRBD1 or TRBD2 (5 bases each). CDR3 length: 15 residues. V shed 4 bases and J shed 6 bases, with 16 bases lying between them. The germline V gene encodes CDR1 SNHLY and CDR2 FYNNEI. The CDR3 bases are TGTGCCAGCAGTGCGCGGCAGGGTGGGGGCAATGAGCAGTTCTTC. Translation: CASSARQGGGNEQFF. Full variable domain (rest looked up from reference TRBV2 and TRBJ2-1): EPEVTQTPSHQVTQMGQEVILRCVPISNHLYFYWYRQILGQKVEFLVSFYNNEISEKSEIFDDQFSVERPDGSNFTLKIRSTKLEDSAMYFCASSARQGGGNEQFFGPGTRLTVL.

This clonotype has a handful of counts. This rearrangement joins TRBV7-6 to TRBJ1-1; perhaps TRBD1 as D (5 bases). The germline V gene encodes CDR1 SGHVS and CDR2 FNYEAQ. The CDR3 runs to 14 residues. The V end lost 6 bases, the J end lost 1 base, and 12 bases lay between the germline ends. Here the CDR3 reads CASSQGAANTEAFF. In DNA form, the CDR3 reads TGTGCCAGCAGTCAAGGGGCAGCGAACACTGAAGCTTTCTTT.

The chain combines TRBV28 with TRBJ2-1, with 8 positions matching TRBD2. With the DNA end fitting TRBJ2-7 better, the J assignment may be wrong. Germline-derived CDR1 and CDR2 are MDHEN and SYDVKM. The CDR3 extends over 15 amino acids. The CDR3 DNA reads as TGTGCCAGCAAACTCGGAGCAGCGGGGGCCCCCGAGCAGTACTTC. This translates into CASKLGAAGAPEQYF.

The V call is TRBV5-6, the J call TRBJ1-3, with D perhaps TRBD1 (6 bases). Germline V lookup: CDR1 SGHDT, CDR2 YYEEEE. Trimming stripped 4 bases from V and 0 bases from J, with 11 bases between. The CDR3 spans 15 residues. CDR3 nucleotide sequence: TGTGCCAGCAGCAGGACAGCCATCTCTGGAAACACCATATATTTT. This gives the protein CASSRTAISGNTIYF.

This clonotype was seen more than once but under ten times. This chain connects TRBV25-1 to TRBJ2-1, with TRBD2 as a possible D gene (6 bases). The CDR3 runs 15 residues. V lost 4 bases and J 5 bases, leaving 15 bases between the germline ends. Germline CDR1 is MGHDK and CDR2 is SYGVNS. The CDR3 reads CASSGPLGGDNEQFF. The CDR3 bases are TGTGCCAGCAGTGGACCCTTGGGCGGGGACAATGAGCAGTTCTTC.

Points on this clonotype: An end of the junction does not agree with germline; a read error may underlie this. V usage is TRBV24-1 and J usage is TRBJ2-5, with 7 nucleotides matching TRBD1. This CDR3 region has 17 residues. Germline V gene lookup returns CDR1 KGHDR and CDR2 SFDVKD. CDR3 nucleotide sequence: TGTGCCACCAGTGAGCCCCGGGACAGCGGATCACAAGAGACCCAGTACTTT. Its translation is CATSEPRDSGSQETQYF.

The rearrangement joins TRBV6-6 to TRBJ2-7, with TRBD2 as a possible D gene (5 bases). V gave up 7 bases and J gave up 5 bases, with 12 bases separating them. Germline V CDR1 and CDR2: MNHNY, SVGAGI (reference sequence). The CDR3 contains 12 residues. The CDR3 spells CASKGSEHEQYF. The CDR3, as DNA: TGTGCCAGCAAGGGTAGCGAGCACGAGCAGTACTTC.

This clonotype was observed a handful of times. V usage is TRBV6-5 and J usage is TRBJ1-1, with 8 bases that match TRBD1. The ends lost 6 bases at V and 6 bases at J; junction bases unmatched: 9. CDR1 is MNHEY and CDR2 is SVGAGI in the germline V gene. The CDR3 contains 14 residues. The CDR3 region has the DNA TGTGCCAGCAGCCGGACAGGGAGTGTGGCTGAAGCTTTCTTT. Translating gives CASSRTGSVAEAFF.

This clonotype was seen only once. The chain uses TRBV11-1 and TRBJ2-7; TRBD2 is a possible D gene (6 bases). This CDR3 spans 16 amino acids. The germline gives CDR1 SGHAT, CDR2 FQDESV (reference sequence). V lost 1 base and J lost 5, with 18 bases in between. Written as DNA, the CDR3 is TGTGCCAGCAGCTTAGTTGGATACGGGAGTGACGACGAGCAGTACGTC. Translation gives CASSLVGYGSDDEQYV.

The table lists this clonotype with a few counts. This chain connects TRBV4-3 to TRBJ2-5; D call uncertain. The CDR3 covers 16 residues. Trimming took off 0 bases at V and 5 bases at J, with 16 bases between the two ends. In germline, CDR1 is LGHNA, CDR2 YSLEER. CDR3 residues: CASSQEDETTRETQYF. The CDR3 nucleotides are TGCGCCAGCAGCCAAGAGGACGAAACAACGCGGGAGACCCAGTACTTC.

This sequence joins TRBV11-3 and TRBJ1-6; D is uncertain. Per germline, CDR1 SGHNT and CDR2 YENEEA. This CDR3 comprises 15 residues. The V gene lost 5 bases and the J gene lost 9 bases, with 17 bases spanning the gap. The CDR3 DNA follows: TGTGCCAGCAGCCCAACATCCCTCGTGGGTTCACCCCTCCACTTT. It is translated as CASSPTSLVGSPLHF.

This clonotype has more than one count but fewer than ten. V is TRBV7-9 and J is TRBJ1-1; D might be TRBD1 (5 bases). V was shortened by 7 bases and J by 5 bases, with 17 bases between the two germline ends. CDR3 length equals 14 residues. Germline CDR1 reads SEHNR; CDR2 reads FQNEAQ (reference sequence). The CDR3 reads CASKGAGWETEAFF. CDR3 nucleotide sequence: TGTGCCAGCAAAGGGGCAGGGTGGGAAACTGAAGCTTTCTTT. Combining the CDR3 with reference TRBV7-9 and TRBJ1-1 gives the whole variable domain DTGVSQNPRHKITKRGQNVTFRCDPISEHNRLYWYRQTLGQGPEFLTYFQNEAQLEKSRLLSDRFSAERPKGSFSTLEIQRTEQGDSAMYLCASKGAGWETEAFFGQGTRLTVV.